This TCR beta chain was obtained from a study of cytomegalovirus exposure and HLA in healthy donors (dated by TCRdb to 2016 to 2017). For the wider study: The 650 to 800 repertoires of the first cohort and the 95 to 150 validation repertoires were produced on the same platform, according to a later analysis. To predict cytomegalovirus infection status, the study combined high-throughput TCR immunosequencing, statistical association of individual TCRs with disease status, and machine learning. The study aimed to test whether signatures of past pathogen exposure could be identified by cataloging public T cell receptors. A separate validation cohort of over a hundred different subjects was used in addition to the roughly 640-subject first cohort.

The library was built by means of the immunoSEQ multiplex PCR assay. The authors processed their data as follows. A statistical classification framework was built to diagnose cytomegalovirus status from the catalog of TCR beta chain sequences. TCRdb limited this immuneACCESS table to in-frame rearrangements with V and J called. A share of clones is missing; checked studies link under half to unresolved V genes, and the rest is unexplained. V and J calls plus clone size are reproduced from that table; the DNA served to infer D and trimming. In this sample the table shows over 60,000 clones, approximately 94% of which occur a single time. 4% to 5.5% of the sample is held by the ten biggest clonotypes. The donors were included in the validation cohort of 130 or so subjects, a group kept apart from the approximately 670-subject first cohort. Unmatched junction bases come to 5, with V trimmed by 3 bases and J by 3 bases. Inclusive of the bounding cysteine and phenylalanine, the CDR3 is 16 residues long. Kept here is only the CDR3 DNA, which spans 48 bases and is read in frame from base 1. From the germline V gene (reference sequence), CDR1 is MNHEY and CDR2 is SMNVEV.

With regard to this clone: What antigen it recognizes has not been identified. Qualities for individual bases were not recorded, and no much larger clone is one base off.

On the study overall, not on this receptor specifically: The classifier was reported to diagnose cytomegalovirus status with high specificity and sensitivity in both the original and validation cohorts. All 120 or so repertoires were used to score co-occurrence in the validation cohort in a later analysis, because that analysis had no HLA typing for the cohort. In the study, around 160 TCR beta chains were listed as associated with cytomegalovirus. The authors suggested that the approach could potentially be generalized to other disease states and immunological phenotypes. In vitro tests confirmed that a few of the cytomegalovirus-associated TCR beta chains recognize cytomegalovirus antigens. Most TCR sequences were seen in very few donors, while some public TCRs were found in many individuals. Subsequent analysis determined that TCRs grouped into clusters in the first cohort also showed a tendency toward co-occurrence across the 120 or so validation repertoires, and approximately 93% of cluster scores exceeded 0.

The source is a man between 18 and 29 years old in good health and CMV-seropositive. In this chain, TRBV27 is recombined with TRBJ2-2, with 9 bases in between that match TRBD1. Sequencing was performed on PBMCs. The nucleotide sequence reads TGTGCCAGCAGTTTGGCAACAGGGGGCTACACCGGGGAGCTGTTTTTT. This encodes CASSLATGGYTGELFF.